This T cell receptor beta chain was captured by sequencing in a study of tumor and adjacent non-tumor tissue in lung cancer. The library came from three nested PCR rounds adapted from ARM-PCR protocols. TCRdb re-called the multiplex PCR reads with MiXCR, one entry per CDR3 protein. The sample carries 120,000 to 150,000 distinct CDR3 sequences, around 65% recorded once. The length of the CDR3 is 13 residues. CDR1 is MNHNS, CDR2 SASEGT, per germline. The ends were cut back, 7 bases at V and 3 bases at J, with 13 bases in the middle. The template was RNA from unsorted bulk tissue. What was sequenced was lung tumor tissue. This clonotype was obtained from a man in his fifties or sixties with small cell lung cancer. The chain links TRBV6-1 to TRBJ2-7, with D possibly matching TRBD1 (5 bases). CDR3 loop: CASMQGGNYEQYF. Written as DNA, the CDR3 is TGTGCCAGCATGCAGGGCGGTAACTACGAGCAGTACTTC.